The 11 T cell receptor beta chains below come from one sample, sequenced in a study of control samples from healthy donors and cancer patients. The method was immunoSEQ multiplex PCR; TCRdb's version includes in-frame clones alone and lacks a portion of them. The sample carries about 89,000 clones, around 86% recorded once. Sequenced input: blood. Every receptor here comes from a man aged 25 to 40 in good health.

The chain uses TRBV6-6 and TRBJ2-1, with TRBD2 matching over 12 bases. This CDR3 contains 17 residues. Per the germline V gene, CDR1 is MNHNY and CDR2 is SVGAGI (reference sequence). J was trimmed by 8 bases and V by 5 bases; bases with no gene match: 13. CDR3 in DNA: TGTGCCAGCAGTCAGAGCCCTAGCGGGGGGGCCCGGGATGAGCAGTTCTTC. Translation gives CASSQSPSGGARDEQFF.

V gene TRBV13 combines with J gene TRBJ2-1, with a possible D match to TRBD1 (5 bases). Per germline, CDR1 PRHDT and CDR2 FYEKMQ (reference sequence). The CDR3 consists of 16 residues. Trimming removed 2 bases at V and 6 bases at J, with 17 bases between. The CDR3 is CASSLYRTLTSNEQFF. The CDR3 DNA sequence: TGTGCCAGCAGCTTATACAGGACGCTCACGTCCAATGAGCAGTTCTTC.

The V call is TRBV5-8, the J call TRBJ1-1; perhaps TRBD1 as D (5 bases). The germline V gene has CDR1 SGHTS and CDR2 YDEGEE. This CDR3 has 13 residues. V lost 4 bases and J lost 0, with 7 bases in between. For the CDR3, the DNA is TGTGCCAGCAGCGTGGGGCTGAACACTGAAGCTTTCTTT. Its translation is CASSVGLNTEAFF.

The chain is built from TRBV18 and TRBJ1-1, with 8 nucleotides matching TRBD1. V lost 8 bases and J lost 4; bases outside the gene matches: 6. The CDR3 has 13 amino acids. Germline loops: CDR1 KGHSH, CDR2 LQKENI. CDR3 protein: CASTWTGSTEAFF. The CDR3 DNA is TGTGCCAGCACCTGGACAGGGAGCACTGAAGCTTTCTTT.

The genes are TRBV5-6 and TRBJ1-2, with TRBD1 as a possible D gene (6 bases). With 4 bases removed from V and 0 bases from J, the gap between germline ends came to 13 bases. The CDR3 is 15 amino acids. Germline-derived CDR1 and CDR2 are SGHDT and YYEEEE. CDR3 DNA sequence: TGTGCCAGCAGCGCGACAGGAGCCACTAACTATGGCTACACCTTC. Protein sequence: CASSATGATNYGYTF.

This sequence joins TRBV6-5 and TRBJ1-2; no clear D gene. Germline V gene sequence: CDR1 MNHEY, CDR2 SVGAGI. CDR3 size: 13 residues. V shed 5 bases and J shed 8 bases, with 15 bases lying between them. CDR3 in amino acids: CASSQTQLGGYTF. Written as DNA, the CDR3 is TGTGCCAGCAGTCAGACACAACTGGGAGGCTACACCTTC.

The CDR3 here is CATSALSQGTDTQYF. CDR3 DNA: TGTGCCACCAGTGCCCTATCCCAGGGAACAGATACGCAGTATTTT. The V and J genes are TRBV24-1 and TRBJ2-3, with a possible D match to TRBD1 (5 bases). Trimming stripped 5 bases from V and 3 bases from J, with 14 bases between. The germline V gene encodes CDR1 KGHDR and CDR2 SFDVKD. The CDR3 length is 15 residues.

This clone was observed once. The gene calls are TRBV5-1 and TRBJ2-7; the match to TRBD1 covers 7 bases. This CDR3 has 15 amino acids. J lost 2 bases, V lost 3 bases, and 8 bases had no gene match. Germline values: CDR1 SGHRS, CDR2 YFSETQ. The CDR3 sequence: CASSSGQARTYEQYF. The CDR3 DNA reads TGCGCCAGCAGCTCTGGACAGGCTAGAACCTACGAGCAGTACTTC.

The genes are TRBV7-9 and TRBJ1-3; 11 nucleotides match TRBD1. V lost 4 bases to trimming and J lost 0 bases; unmatched junction nucleotides: 8. Germline assignment: CDR1 SEHNR and CDR2 FQNEAQ (reference sequence). The CDR3 is 18 amino acids. The CDR3 DNA follows: TGTGCCAGCAGCTATCCGGGACAGGGGGGATTCTCTGGAAACACCATATATTTT. It yields the protein CASSYPGQGGFSGNTIYF. The whole variable domain, filled in from reference TRBV7-9 and TRBJ1-3, reads DTGVSQNPRHKITKRGQNVTFRCDPISEHNRLYWYRQTLGQGPEFLTYFQNEAQLEKSRLLSDRFSAERPKGSFSTLEIQRTEQGDSAMYLCASSYPGQGGFSGNTIYFGEGSWLTVV.

The V and J genes are TRBV9 and TRBJ1-1, with 7 bases fitting TRBD1. The CDR3 contains 15 residues. J was trimmed by 1 base and V by 7 bases; bases with no gene match: 10. Germline values: CDR1 SGDLS, CDR2 YYNGEE. The CDR3 nucleotides read TGTGCCAGCTCCCCCTTAGGGGGCCGGAACACTGAAGCTTTCTTT. Translating gives CASSPLGGRNTEAFF.

The sample holds one count of this clone. V is TRBV27 and J is TRBJ1-2, with D perhaps matching TRBD1 (5 bases). This CDR3 is built from 15 residues. From germline, CDR1 is MNHEY and CDR2 SMNVEV (reference sequence). Trimming shortened V by 2 bases and J by 2 bases, and 12 bases separated the two germline ends. CDR3 DNA: TGTGCCAGCAGTTTAAGGGTAACAGGAAACTATGGCTACACCTTC. Residues: CASSLRVTGNYGYTF.